Sequencing of this T cell receptor (beta chain) was carried out in a study of response to subunit inactivated influenza vaccine. Study-wide points: Authors suggested few new T cells are recruited by each seasonal influenza vaccination.

TCRdb used MiXCR to reprocess the RT-PCR reads, holding one entry per CDR3 protein. In the table there are about 520,000 distinct CDR3 sequences, approximately 7.8% of which are singletons. Many counts were recorded for this clonotype. The antigen is not known. The CDR3 spans 13 residues. Trimming pared 2 bases from V and 7 bases from J, leaving 11 bases between. This receptor was obtained from a man in his fifties or sixties who received an inactivated influenza vaccine. The chain has TRBV12-3 or TRBV12-4 and TRBJ1-1; D gene uncertain. This material consisted of PBMCs from blood, taken roughly 24 months after vaccination. CDR3 coding DNA: TGTGCCAGCAGTTTACCCCCATGGGTTGAAGCTTTCTTT. It specifies CASSLPPWVEAFF.